Following are 6 T cell receptor beta chains from one sample sequenced in a study of T cell responses to AZD1222 COVID-19 vaccine. The data were produced by immunoSEQ multiplex PCR, yet TCRdb's version contains in-frame clones alone and is incomplete. The table lists 120,000 to 150,000 clones, roughly 90% of them singletons, with 1.6% in the top ten. The source material was peripheral blood, sampled 28 days after the second AZD1222 dose. The receptors shown here come from an adult who received the AZD1222 COVID-19 vaccine.

This clone was counted between two and nine times. The rearrangement uses TRBV4-3 and TRBJ1-6, with D unclear. Germline CDR1 and CDR2: LGHNA and YSLEER. Trimming stripped 3 bases from V and 10 bases from J, with 19 bases between. This CDR3 spans 16 amino acids. CDR3 protein: CASSQESGSRGSPLHF. In DNA form, the CDR3 reads TGCGCCAGCAGCCAGGAGTCCGGGAGCCGAGGGTCACCCCTCCACTTT.

The chain couples TRBV9 to TRBJ1-5; the match to TRBD1 covers 9 bases. CDR1 is SGDLS and CDR2 is YYNGEE in the germline V gene. V shed 2 bases and J 4 bases; nucleotides not matched to a gene: 1. The CDR3 runs 14 residues. The DNA of the CDR3 is TGTGCCAGCAGCGTGGGGACAGGGAATCAGCCCCAGCATTTT. Protein sequence: CASSVGTGNQPQHF. Complete variable domain (other parts from reference TRBV9 and TRBJ1-5): DSGVTQTPKHLITATGQRVTLRCSPRSGDLSVYWYQQSLDQGLQFLIQYYNGEERAKGNILERFSAQQFPDLHSELNLSSLELGDSALYFCASSVGTGNQPQHFGDGTRLSIL.

The CDR3 bases are TGTGCCAGCAGCTTAGACTCTGGGGGAAACCGTTATGAAAAACTGTTTTTT. Translating gives CASSLDSGGNRYEKLFF. The chain employs TRBV7-6 and TRBJ1-4, with D tentatively TRBD1 (5 bases). The V end lost 1 base, the J end lost 6 bases, and 18 bases lay between the germline ends. Per the germline V gene, CDR1 is SGHVS and CDR2 is FNYEAQ. The CDR3 totals 17 residues.

The V and J genes are TRBV19 and TRBJ2-1; 9 bases fit TRBD2. Germline-derived CDR1 and CDR2 are LNHDA and SQIVND (reference sequence). CDR3 length: 15 amino acids. With 3 bases clipped from V and 10 bases from J, the junction kept 10 bases outside the gene matches. The CDR3 DNA follows: TGTGCCAGTAGTATGTATGGCGGGGGGGCCGCGGAGCAGTTCTTC. Protein sequence: CASSMYGGGAAEQFF.

The V and J genes are TRBV19 and TRBJ1-5; D gene unclear. Germline assignment: CDR1 LNHDA and CDR2 SQIVND (reference sequence). V lost 1 base and J 3 bases, leaving 7 bases between the germline ends. CDR3 length: 14 amino acids. The CDR3: CASSIVGYNQPQHF. The DNA for the CDR3 is TGTGCCAGTAGTATAGTCGGTTACAATCAGCCCCAGCATTTT.

This chain links TRBV19 with TRBJ2-1; TRBD1 agrees at 8 bases. The CDR3 totals 15 residues. Per germline, CDR1 LNHDA and CDR2 SQIVND (reference sequence). Losses at the gene ends were 3 bases for V and 3 bases for J; bases not matched to a gene: 4. The CDR3 sequence: CASSIIRGLYNEQFF. Here the CDR3 DNA reads TGTGCCAGTAGTATTATCAGGGGGCTCTACAATGAGCAGTTCTTC.